This TCR beta chain is from a study of blood T cell repertoires in COVID-19. In the study overall: The United States, Italy and Spain were the sources of the acute and convalescent COVID-19 samples.

This clone was observed a single time. V shed 4 bases and J 0 bases; nucleotides not matched to a gene: 13. CDR3 length: 19 residues. CDR1 is MNHEY and CDR2 is SVGEGT in the germline V gene. In the authors' methods: From reference gene primer amplification, estimates of nucleated cell counts were derived. Some clones are missing from TCRdb's copy, which holds only in-frame ones; the method was immunoSEQ multiplex PCR. V, J and clone size are those of that table, while D and trimming were read from the DNA. The sample gives about 240,000 clones, roughly 86% of which show up once; about 12% is in the top ten.

J is TRBJ2-3 and V is TRBV6-2 or TRBV6-3, with 10 bases aligning to TRBD2. Sequenced sample: peripheral blood. This receptor was identified in a man older than 75 with acute or convalescent COVID-19. The CDR3 loop is CASSLVGLARVGSTDTQYF. The CDR3 DNA sequence: TGTGCCAGCAGTTTAGTGGGACTAGCGAGAGTGGGAAGCACAGATACGCAGTATTTT.